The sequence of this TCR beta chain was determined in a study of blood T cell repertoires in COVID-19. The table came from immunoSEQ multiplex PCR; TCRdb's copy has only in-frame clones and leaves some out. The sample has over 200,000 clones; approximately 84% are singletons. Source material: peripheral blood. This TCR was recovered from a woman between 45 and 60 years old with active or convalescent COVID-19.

CDR3 nucleotide sequence: TGTGCCACGCGTAAGGAGGATTTCTATGGCTACACCTTC. This codes for CATRKEDFYGYTF. V and J are TRBV2 and TRBJ1-2; no definite D call. Looked up from germline, CDR1 is SNHLY and CDR2 is FYNNEI. The ends were cut back, 10 bases at V and 4 bases at J, with 16 bases in the middle. The CDR3 consists of 13 residues.